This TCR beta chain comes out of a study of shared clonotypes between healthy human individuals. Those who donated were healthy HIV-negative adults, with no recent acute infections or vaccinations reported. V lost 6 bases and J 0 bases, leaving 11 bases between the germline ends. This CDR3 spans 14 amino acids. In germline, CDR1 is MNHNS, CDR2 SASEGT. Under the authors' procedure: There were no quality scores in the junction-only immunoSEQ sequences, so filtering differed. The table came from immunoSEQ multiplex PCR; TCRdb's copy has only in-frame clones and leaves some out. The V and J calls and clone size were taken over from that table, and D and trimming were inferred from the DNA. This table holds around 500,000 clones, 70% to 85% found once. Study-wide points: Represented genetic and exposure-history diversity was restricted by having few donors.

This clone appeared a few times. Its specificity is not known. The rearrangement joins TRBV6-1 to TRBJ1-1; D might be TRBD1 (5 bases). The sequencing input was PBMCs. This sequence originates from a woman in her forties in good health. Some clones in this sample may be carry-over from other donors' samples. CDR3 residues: CASRAGGMNTEAFF. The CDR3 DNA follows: TGTGCCAGCAGGGCCGGGGGAATGAACACTGAAGCTTTCTTT.